Sequencing of this T cell receptor beta chain was carried out in a study of T cells in women clearing cervical HPV infection. Study-wide results and limits: Controls had more TRBV6-7 (0.16%) than cases (about 0.11%).

V lost 1 base to trimming and J lost 9 bases, with 10 bases between them. This CDR3 has 13 residues. CDR1 and CDR2 from the germline V gene are SGHTA and FQGTGA. Profiling relied on immunoSEQ multiplex PCR, and the TCRdb table lists in-frame clones only, not all of them. The listing records about 23,000 clones. As concerns this clone: The antigen remains unidentified. The observed sequence ends 3 residues before the CDR3 terminus, with the missing tail filled in from the germline J gene.

Sequencing input: blood buffy coat. The chain combines TRBV7-3 with TRBJ2-1; no definite D call. The TCR comes from a woman aged 18 to 75 with a cervical HPV16 infection that either progressed to CIN3+ or cleared (not recorded which). The sequenced part of the CDR3 DNA is TGTGCCAGCAGCTTAATCCTTCAAGGTGAG. Protein sequence: CASSLILQGE. The complete CDR3 sequence is CASSLILQGEQFF.